This T cell receptor beta chain was identified during a study of OX40 agonist ivuxolimab in advanced cancers. Looking at the study overall: Ivuxolimab, which is an agonistic anti-OX40 (CD134) antibody, was administered to the patients. Hepatocellular carcinoma, melanoma, renal cell or head and neck cancer was diagnosed in the dose-escalation patients. Study-level points and caveats: Circulating CD4+ and CD8+ T cells showed clonal expansion by week 6 at 0.1 to 3.0 mg/kg.

The V and J ends lost 6 bases and 6 bases, in that order; junction bases with no gene match: 6. This CDR3 region has 14 residues. The germline gives CDR1 MNHEY, CDR2 SVGAGI. The method was immunoSEQ multiplex PCR; TCRdb's version includes in-frame clones alone and lacks a portion of them. The sample consists of 50,000 to 65,000 clones, roughly 86% of them appearing once. The timepoints at which blood was sampled were baseline, cycle 4 day 1, and cycle 7 day 1. For this clone: Its antigen is not known.

This sample comprised CD4+ or CD8+ T cells sorted from blood, obtained in a trial of the OX40 agonist ivuxolimab. The V call is TRBV6-5, the J call TRBJ2-7; TRBD1 aligns across 12 bases. The clonotype originates from an adult with an advanced solid tumor such as melanoma, head and neck, liver or kidney cancer. The CDR3 is CASRKGTGGFEQYF. As DNA, the CDR3 is TGTGCCAGCAGAAAAGGGACAGGGGGCTTCGAGCAGTACTTC.